This TCR beta chain was identified in a study of lymphopenia after photon versus proton radiotherapy. Study-level results: Relative stability marked proton patients; photon patients lost diversity and naive cells. After the lymphocyte nadir, photon-treated repertoires showed oligoclonal expansion, especially of CD8+ Temra cells.

CDR1 is SGHTA and CDR2 is FQGNSA in the germline V gene. J lost 6 bases, V lost 3 bases, and 3 bases had no gene match. The CDR3 is 13 residues long. The assay was immunoSEQ multiplex PCR, and TCRdb's table has in-frame clones only and misses some. Seen here are about 83,000 clones, about 86% observed once, and the top ten hold over 1.1%. Points on this clone: Its antigen is still unknown.

The sample consisted of peripheral blood, taken from a patient treated with proton-based radiotherapy. The sequence was collected from a man between 60 and 75 years old with pancreatic cancer. This chain joins TRBV7-2 and TRBJ2-3; the match to TRBD1 covers 7 bases. CDR3 region: CASSFLQGDTQYF. CDR3 in DNA: TGTGCCAGCAGCTTTTTACAGGGGGATACGCAGTATTTT.